This TCR beta chain derives from a study of T cell responses to AZD1222 COVID-19 vaccine. V dropped 5 bases and J dropped 6 bases, with 5 bases sitting between them. CDR1 is LNHDA and CDR2 is SQIVND in the germline V gene (reference sequence). The CDR3 loop spans 12 amino acids. The assay was immunoSEQ multiplex PCR, and TCRdb's table has in-frame clones only and misses some. The table includes about 140,000 clones, roughly 89% detected once. This clone was found a few times. Sequencing was performed on peripheral blood, taken on day 0 of AZD1222 vaccination. The sequence was obtained from an adult in good health. V is TRBV19 and J is TRBJ1-6; D is undetermined. The CDR3 region has the DNA TGTGCCAGTAGTTTCGTTAATTCACCCCTCCACTTT. Translation gives CASSFVNSPLHF.